Shown below are 23 T cell receptor beta chains from a single sample sequenced in a study of blood T cell repertoires in COVID-19. Only in-frame clones appear in the TCRdb table, and some are missing; sequencing was by immunoSEQ multiplex PCR. The sample lists 300,000 to 400,000 clones; around nine tenths were seen once. Source material: peripheral blood. The receptors were sampled from a woman in her 50s with active or convalescent COVID-19.

As DNA, the CDR3 is TGTGCCAGCAGTCCCTCAGGGAATGGAAACACCATATATTTT. This encodes CASSPSGNGNTIYF. The V gene is TRBV28, the J gene TRBJ1-3, with D tentatively TRBD1 (5 bases). Germline V gene data show CDR1 as MDHEN and CDR2 as SYDVKM. Deletions cut 5 bases from V and 3 bases from J, with 11 bases between. This CDR3 spans 14 amino acids.

This sequence joins TRBV27 and TRBJ2-7; TRBD1 might be the D (6 bases). Looked up from germline, CDR1 is MNHEY and CDR2 is SMNVEV (reference sequence). This CDR3 is 14 amino acids long. Trimming removed 0 bases at V and 6 bases at J, with 12 bases between. The CDR3 DNA reads TGTGCCAGCAGTTTATCCTCGACAGGTTTCGAGCAGTACTTC. Translating it yields CASSLSSTGFEQYF.

This clone was recorded once. This rearrangement joins TRBV11-2 to TRBJ2-7; possibly TRBD2 for D (5 bases). This CDR3 comprises 13 residues. Germline assignment: CDR1 SGHAT and CDR2 FQNNGV. The ends were cut back, 0 bases at V and 3 bases at J, with 6 bases in the middle. In nucleotides, the CDR3 is TGTGCCAGCAGCTTAGACGGGGTCTACGAGCAGTACTTC. This sequence encodes CASSLDGVYEQYF.

CDR3 DNA sequence: TGTGCCAGCAGCCAAGAACTAGCGGGGGTGGCCGGGGAGCTGTTTTTT. This codes for CASSQELAGVAGELFF. The V and J genes are TRBV4-2 and TRBJ2-2; 11 nucleotides align to TRBD2. V lost 0 bases and J lost 6; bases outside the gene matches: 3. This CDR3 is 16 amino acids long. Germline lookup yields CDR1 LGHNA and CDR2 YNFKEQ.

V and J are TRBV2 and TRBJ2-6; D remains unclear. The CDR3 is 16 residues long. Germline lookup yields CDR1 SNHLY and CDR2 FYNNEI. V was cut by 5 bases and J by 0 bases, with 11 bases left in between. DNA of the CDR3: TGTGCCAGCAGTTTATCGATGAGCTCTGGGGCCAACGTCCTGACTTTC. Residues: CASSLSMSSGANVLTF.

CDR3 in DNA: TGTGCCAGCAGCAAGTCAGTGAACACTGAAGCTTTCTTT. This sequence encodes CASSKSVNTEAFF. The gene calls are TRBV5-6 and TRBJ1-1, with D unclear. Germline V gives CDR1 SGHDT, CDR2 YYEEEE. The CDR3 is 13 amino acids. V was cut by 4 bases and J by 0 bases, with 7 bases left in between.

The V gene is TRBV6-5, the J gene TRBJ2-5; 7 nucleotides line up with TRBD2. The CDR3 length is 15 residues. Germline lookup yields CDR1 MNHEY and CDR2 SVGAGI. The V segment lost 5 bases and the J segment 9 bases; nucleotides outside the gene matches: 15. The CDR3: CASSPGTTRTGAQYF. CDR3 in DNA: TGTGCCAGCAGTCCCGGGACTACCCGGACTGGGGCCCAGTACTTC.

This chain links TRBV4-3 with TRBJ2-2; D gene ambiguous. V was pared by 1 base and J by 8 bases, with 17 bases between. The germline CDR1 and CDR2 sequences are LGHNA and YSLEER. The CDR3 is 16 residues long. This CDR3 reads CASSQVVRFDAGELFF. The CDR3 coding sequence is TGCGCCAGCAGCCAAGTCGTGCGCTTCGATGCAGGGGAGCTGTTTTTT.

The chain couples TRBV9 to TRBJ1-4; D is undetermined. This CDR3 is 13 amino acids long. V was pared by 4 bases and J by 8 bases, with 12 bases between. CDR1 SGDLS and CDR2 YYNGEE come from the germline V gene. Written as DNA, the CDR3 is TGTGCCAGCAGCCCCACTTTTGCAGAAAAACTGTTTTTT. Residues: CASSPTFAEKLFF.

The chain recombines TRBV6-5 with TRBJ2-1, with TRBD1 identical over 7 bases. Trimming took 5 bases from V and 6 from J; bases not matched to a gene: 4. In germline, CDR1 is MNHEY, CDR2 SVGAGI. CDR3 length: 13 amino acids. The CDR3 spells CASSRQGSNEQFF. For the CDR3, the DNA is TGTGCCAGCAGTAGACAGGGAAGCAATGAGCAGTTCTTC.

V gene TRBV2 combines with J gene TRBJ2-1, with a tentative D call TRBD2 (6 bases). The CDR3 spans 15 residues. V was trimmed by 6 bases and J by 4 bases, leaving 16 bases between them. Germline CDR1 SNHLY, CDR2 FYNNEI. The CDR3 here is CASRPHGTDYNEQFF. DNA for the CDR3: TGTGCCAGCAGACCCCACGGGACTGATTACAATGAGCAGTTCTTC.

CDR3: CASSEARGLAGKYNEQFF. Written as DNA, the CDR3 is TGTGCCAGCAGTGAAGCCCGGGGACTAGCGGGGAAATACAATGAGCAGTTCTTC. The chain joins TRBV2 to TRBJ2-1; 13 nucleotides match TRBD2. CDR3 length: 18 residues. Germline V lookup: CDR1 SNHLY, CDR2 FYNNEI. With V trimmed by 0 bases and J by 4 bases, 6 bases remained unmatched. Combining the CDR3 with reference TRBV2 and TRBJ2-1 gives the whole variable domain EPEVTQTPSHQVTQMGQEVILRCVPISNHLYFYWYRQILGQKVEFLVSFYNNEISEKSEIFDDQFSVERPDGSNFTLKIRSTKLEDSAMYFCASSEARGLAGKYNEQFFGPGTRLTVL.

V and J are TRBV21-1 and TRBJ2-7; TRBD1, as called in the table, went unchecked against the DNA. TRBV21-1 is a documented pseudogene. CDR3 length equals 15 residues. The CDR3 spells CASKEEETGEFEQYF. The CDR3 DNA follows: TGTGCCAGCAAGGAGGAGGAGACAGGGGAGTTCGAGCAGTACTTC.

In DNA, the CDR3 is TGTGCCAGTAGTATAGGCAGCGGGAGGGACCCCTACAATGAGCAGTTCTTC. The encoded protein is CASSIGSGRDPYNEQFF. This rearrangement joins TRBV19 to TRBJ2-1, with TRBD2 matching 10 bases. This CDR3 is built from 17 residues. Looked up from germline, CDR1 is LNHDA and CDR2 is SQIVND (reference sequence). Trimming took 1 base from V and 2 from J; bases not matched to a gene: 5. Looking up the rest from reference TRBV19 and TRBJ2-1 gives the full variable domain: DGGITQSPKYLFRKEGQNVTLSCEQNLNHDAMYWYRQDPGQGLRLIYYSQIVNDFQKGDIAEGYSVSREKKESFPLTVTSAQKNPTAFYLCASSIGSGRDPYNEQFFGPGTRLTVL.

This clone was counted only a few times. The rearrangement joins TRBV5-6 to TRBJ1-4; tentatively, D is TRBD1 (6 bases). The CDR3 runs to 12 residues. The V and J ends lost 3 bases and 8 bases respectively, with 8 bases between them. Germline V gene sequence: CDR1 SGHDT, CDR2 YYEEEE. The DNA for the CDR3 is TGTGCCAGCAGCTCGGGACACGAAAAACTGTTTTTT. It is translated as CASSSGHEKLFF.

The chain couples TRBV9 to TRBJ2-2; 11 nucleotides agree with TRBD2. The germline gives CDR1 SGDLS, CDR2 YYNGEE. There are 19 residues in the CDR3. The V and J ends lost 4 bases and 4 bases, in that order; junction bases with no gene match: 15. This CDR3 is CASSTVGRSGGDGTGELFF. For the CDR3, the DNA is TGTGCCAGCAGCACCGTGGGTCGTAGCGGGGGGGATGGCACCGGGGAGCTGTTTTTT. The variable domain in full, with the rest retrieved from reference TRBV9 and TRBJ2-2, is DSGVTQTPKHLITATGQRVTLRCSPRSGDLSVYWYQQSLDQGLQFLIQYYNGEERAKGNILERFSAQQFPDLHSELNLSSLELGDSALYFCASSTVGRSGGDGTGELFFGEGSRLTVL.

This chain joins TRBV28 and TRBJ2-5; 10 bases are a match to TRBD1. The CDR3 covers 15 residues. V lost 10 bases and J lost 5; bases outside the gene matches: 13. Germline values: CDR1 MDHEN, CDR2 SYDVKM. As DNA, the CDR3 is TGTGCCACCGCCTGGCCAGGGACAGGGGTCGAGACCCAGTACTTC. This encodes CATAWPGTGVETQYF.

The chain has TRBV16 and TRBJ1-4; TRBD1 matches 8 bases. The CDR3 has 14 amino acids. CDR1 and CDR2 (germline): KGHSY, FQNENV. With V trimmed by 0 bases and J by 8 bases, 2 bases remained unmatched. The DNA of the CDR3 is TGTGCCAGCAGCCAATCAGCAGGGGGCGAAAAACTGTTTTTT. Protein: CASSQSAGGEKLFF.

The CDR3 coding sequence is TGTGCCAGTAGTATGAACAGGAACACTGAAGCTTTCTTT. It is translated as CASSMNRNTEAFF. The chain carries TRBV19 and TRBJ1-1; unclear D gene. V lost 3 bases, J lost 1 base, and 6 bases lay in between. From germline, CDR1 is LNHDA and CDR2 SQIVND (reference sequence). The CDR3 is 13 amino acids. The variable domain in full, completed from reference TRBV19 and TRBJ1-1, reads DGGITQSPKYLFRKEGQNVTLSCEQNLNHDAMYWYRQDPGQGLRLIYYSQIVNDFQKGDIAEGYSVSREKKESFPLTVTSAQKNPTAFYLCASSMNRNTEAFFGQGTRLTVV.

The J gene is TRBJ2-1, the V gene TRBV24-1; TRBD2 matches at 11 bases. V lost 1 base, J lost 8 bases, and 6 bases stayed unmatched. There are 16 residues in the CDR3. The germline V gene encodes CDR1 KGHDR and CDR2 SFDVKD. The CDR3 spells CATSDFSGRARDEQFF. The CDR3 DNA sequence: TGTGCCACCAGTGATTTTAGCGGGAGGGCTAGGGATGAGCAGTTCTTC.

The chain uses TRBV2 and TRBJ1-1; no clear D. Deletions cut 10 bases from V and 1 base from J, with 13 bases between. This CDR3 spans 13 amino acids. Germline V lookup: CDR1 SNHLY, CDR2 FYNNEI. The CDR3 is CATRSARNTEAFF. The CDR3 nucleotides are TGTGCCACCAGGTCAGCGAGGAACACTGAAGCTTTCTTT.

The rearrangement links TRBV6-4 to TRBJ2-5, with 11 bases aligning to TRBD2. This CDR3 comprises 18 residues. Germline V gene data show CDR1 as MRHNA and CDR2 as SNTAGT. Germline trimming cut 5 bases from V and 1 base from J; bases unmatched to any gene: 12. As DNA, the CDR3 is TGTGCCAGCAGTCCCGGGACTAGCGGTTCGACCTTCCAAGAGACCCAGTACTTC. Translated, it gives CASSPGTSGSTFQETQYF.

J is TRBJ2-7 and V is TRBV5-4; the match to TRBD2 covers 8 bases. The V gene end was trimmed by 2 bases and the J gene end by 4 bases; junction bases not matched to a gene: 5. Germline values: CDR1 SGHNT, CDR2 YYREEE (reference sequence). This CDR3 has 14 residues. The CDR3 loop reads CASSFYGGRYEQYF. The CDR3 DNA follows: TGTGCCAGCAGCTTTTATGGCGGGAGGTACGAGCAGTACTTC.